A selection of T cell receptor beta chains follows, all from one sample in a study of shared clonotypes between healthy human individuals. Profiling relied on immunoSEQ multiplex PCR, and the TCRdb table lists in-frame clones only, not all of them. This table has about half a million clones, approximately 78% appearing once. The source material was PBMCs. These receptors all come from a woman in her thirties or forties in good health. Some clones in this sample may be carry-over from other donors' samples. CDR3s include the opening cysteine and the closing phenylalanine or tryptophan. The D gene is left open where the match is weak. Clone size is stated in some rows and not others, as once, few, many or a class when expanded.

abundance: many; j_gene: TRBJ2-4; v_gene: TRBV1; d_gene: NA; CDR3aa: CTSSQGPPRTIQYF; CDR3nt: TGCACCAGCAGCCAAGGCCCCCCTCGGACCATTCAGTACTTC
abundance: NA; j_gene: TRBJ2-5; v_gene: TRBV2; d_gene: TRBD2; CDR3aa: CASRGTSGQEAQYF; CDR3nt: TGTGCCAGCAGAGGGACTAGCGGGCAAGAGGCCCAGTACTTC
abundance: few; j_gene: TRBJ1-2; v_gene: TRBV30; d_gene: NA; CDR3aa: CAWSTGTGYGYTF; CDR3nt: TGTGCCTGGAGTACCGGGACGGGGTATGGCTACACCTTC
abundance: NA; j_gene: TRBJ2-7; v_gene: TRBV5-4; d_gene: NA; CDR3aa: CASSLEGRVGEQYF; CDR3nt: TGTGCCAGCAGCTTGGAAGGCAGGGTCGGCGAGCAGTACTTC
abundance: few; j_gene: TRBJ2-6; v_gene: TRBV10-3; d_gene: TRBD1; CDR3aa: CAISVRGPGANVLTF; CDR3nt: TGTGCCATCAGTGTGAGGGGGCCCGGGGCCAACGTCCTGACTTTC
abundance: NA; j_gene: TRBJ2-3; v_gene: TRBV5-1; d_gene: NA; CDR3aa: CASSLVLGLTDTQYF; CDR3nt: TGCGCCAGCAGCTTGGTTCTAGGTCTCACAGATACGCAGTATTTT
abundance: NA; j_gene: TRBJ2-2; v_gene: TRBV7-2; d_gene: TRBD2; CDR3aa: CASSFLRGAGELFF; CDR3nt: TGTGCCAGCAGCTTCCTCCGGGGGGCCGGGGAGCTGTTTTTT
abundance: few; j_gene: TRBJ2-1; v_gene: TRBV19; d_gene: TRBD1; CDR3aa: CASKGAWRSEQFF; CDR3nt: TGTGCCAGTAAGGGGGCCTGGAGGAGTGAGCAGTTCTTC
abundance: few; j_gene: TRBJ2-1; v_gene: TRBV7-2; d_gene: NA; CDR3aa: CASSANRDNEQFF; CDR3nt: TGTGCCAGCAGCGCGAACAGGGACAATGAGCAGTTCTTC
abundance: once; j_gene: TRBJ1-2; v_gene: TRBV4-1; d_gene: NA; CDR3aa: CASSQEGGANYGYTF; CDR3nt: TGCGCCAGCAGCCAAGAAGGGGGAGCTAACTATGGCTACACCTTC
abundance: NA; j_gene: TRBJ1-1; v_gene: TRBV7-3; d_gene: NA; CDR3aa: CASSGGRDTEAFF; CDR3nt: TGTGCCAGCAGCGGGGGACGGGACACTGAAGCTTTCTTT
abundance: NA; j_gene: TRBJ2-7; v_gene: TRBV28; d_gene: TRBD1; CDR3aa: CASTAGTGGLEQYF; CDR3nt: TGTGCCAGCACCGCAGGGACAGGGGGCTTAGAGCAGTACTTC
abundance: once; j_gene: TRBJ2-5; v_gene: TRBV19; d_gene: NA; CDR3aa: CASSTTDRSGTQYF; CDR3nt: TGTGCCAGTAGTACAACCGACAGGTCCGGGACCCAGTACTTC